This TCR beta chain was sequenced for a study of CD8+ T cells in alopecia areata. V was cut by 2 bases and J by 9 bases, with 5 bases left in between. This CDR3 is built from 12 residues. Germline loops: CDR1 SGHNT, CDR2 YENEEA. RNA extraction and reverse transcription yielded cDNA as sequencing template. The repertoire was sequenced with immunoSEQ multiplex PCR; TCRdb's copy has only in-frame clones and lacks some. The data show 150,000 to 200,000 clones, with around 60% seen just once and roughly 14% held by the top ten. The chain is built from TRBV11-3 and TRBJ1-6; D unresolved. The TCR was taken from a human donor with alopecia areata. This sample comprised CD4+ T cells sorted from blood, obtained at week 0. In DNA form, the CDR3 reads TGTGCCAGCAGCTTAATGAGTTCACCCCTCCACTTT. It is translated as CASSLMSSPLHF.